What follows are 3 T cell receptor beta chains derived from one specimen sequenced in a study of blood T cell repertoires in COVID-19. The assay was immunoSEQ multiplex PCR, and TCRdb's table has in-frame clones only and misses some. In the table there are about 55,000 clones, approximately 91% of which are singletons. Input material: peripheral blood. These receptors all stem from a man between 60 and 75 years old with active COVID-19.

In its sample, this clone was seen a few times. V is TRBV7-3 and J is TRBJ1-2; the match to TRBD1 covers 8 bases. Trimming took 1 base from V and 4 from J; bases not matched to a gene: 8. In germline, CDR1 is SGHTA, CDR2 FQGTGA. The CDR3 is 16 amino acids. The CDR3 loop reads CASSLNAGQELYGYTF. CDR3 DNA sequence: TGTGCCAGCAGCTTAAATGCGGGACAGGAACTCTATGGCTACACCTTC. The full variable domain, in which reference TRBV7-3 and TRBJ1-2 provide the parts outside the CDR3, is GAGVSQTPSNKVTEKGKYVELRCDPISGHTALYWYRQSLGQGPEFLIYFQGTGAADDSGLPNDRFFAVRPEGSVSTLKIQRTERGDSAVYLCASSLNAGQELYGYTFGSGTRLTVV.

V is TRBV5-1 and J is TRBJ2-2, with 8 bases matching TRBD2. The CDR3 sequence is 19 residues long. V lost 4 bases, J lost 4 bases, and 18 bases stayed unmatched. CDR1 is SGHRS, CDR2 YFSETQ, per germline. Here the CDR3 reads CASSLGFSSGLVLTGELFF. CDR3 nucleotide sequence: TGCGCCAGCAGCCTCGGATTTTCTTCGGGACTAGTGCTCACCGGGGAGCTGTTTTTT. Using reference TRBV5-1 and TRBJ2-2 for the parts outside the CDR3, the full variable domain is KAGVTQTPRYLIKTRGQQVTLSCSPISGHRSVSWYQQTPGQGLQFLFEYFSETQRNKGNFPGRFSGRQFSNSRSEMNVSTLELGDSALYLCASSLGFSSGLVLTGELFFGEGSRLTVL.

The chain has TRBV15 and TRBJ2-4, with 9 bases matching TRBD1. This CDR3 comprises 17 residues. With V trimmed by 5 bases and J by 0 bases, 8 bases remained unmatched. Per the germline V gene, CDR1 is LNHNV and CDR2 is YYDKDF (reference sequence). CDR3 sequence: CATSGPGTGLAKNIQYF. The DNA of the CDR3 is TGTGCCACCAGCGGTCCCGGGACAGGGCTAGCCAAAAACATTCAGTACTTC.